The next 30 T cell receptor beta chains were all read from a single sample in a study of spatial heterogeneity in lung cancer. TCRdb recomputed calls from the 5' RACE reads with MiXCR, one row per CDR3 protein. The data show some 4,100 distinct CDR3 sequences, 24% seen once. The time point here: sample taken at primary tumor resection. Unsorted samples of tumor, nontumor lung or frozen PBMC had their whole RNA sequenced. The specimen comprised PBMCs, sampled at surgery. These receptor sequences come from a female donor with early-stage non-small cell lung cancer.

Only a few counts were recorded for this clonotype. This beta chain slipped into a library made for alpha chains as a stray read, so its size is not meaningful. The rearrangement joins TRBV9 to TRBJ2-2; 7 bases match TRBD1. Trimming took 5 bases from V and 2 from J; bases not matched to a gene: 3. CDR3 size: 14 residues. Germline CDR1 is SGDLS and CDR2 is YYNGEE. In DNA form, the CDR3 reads TGTGCCAGCAGTGGGACAGTCAACACCGGGGAGCTGTTTTTT. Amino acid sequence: CASSGTVNTGELFF.

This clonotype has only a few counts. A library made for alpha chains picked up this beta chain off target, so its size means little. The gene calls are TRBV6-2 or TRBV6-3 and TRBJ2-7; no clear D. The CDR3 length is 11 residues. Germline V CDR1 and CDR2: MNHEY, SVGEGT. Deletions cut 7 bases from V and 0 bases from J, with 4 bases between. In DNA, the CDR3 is TGTGCCAGCACTAACTCCTACGAGCAGTACTTC. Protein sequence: CASTNSYEQYF.

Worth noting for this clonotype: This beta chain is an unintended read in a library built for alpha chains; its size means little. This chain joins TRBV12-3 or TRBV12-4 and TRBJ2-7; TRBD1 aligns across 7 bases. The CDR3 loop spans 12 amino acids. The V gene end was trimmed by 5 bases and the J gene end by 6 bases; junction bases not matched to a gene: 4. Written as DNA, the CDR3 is TGTGCCAGCAGTCCCACAGGGGTCGAGCAGTACTTC. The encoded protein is CASSPTGVEQYF.

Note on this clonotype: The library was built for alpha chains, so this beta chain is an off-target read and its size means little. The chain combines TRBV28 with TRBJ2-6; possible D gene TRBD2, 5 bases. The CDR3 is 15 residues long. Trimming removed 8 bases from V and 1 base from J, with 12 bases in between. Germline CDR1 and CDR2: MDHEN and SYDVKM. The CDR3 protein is CASARETSGANVLTF. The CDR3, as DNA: TGTGCCAGCGCGAGGGAGACATCTGGGGCCAACGTCCTGACTTTC.

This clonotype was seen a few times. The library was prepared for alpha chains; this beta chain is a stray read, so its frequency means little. CDR3 region: CASSQTGLSSYNEQFF. The CDR3 coding sequence is TGCGCCAGCAGCCAAACGGGACTTAGCTCCTACAATGAGCAGTTCTTC. The rearrangement uses TRBV4-3 and TRBJ2-1; D may be TRBD2 (6 bases). V was clipped by 2 bases and J by 0 bases, with 11 bases between them. The CDR3 runs to 16 residues. Germline CDR1 LGHNA, CDR2 YSLEER.

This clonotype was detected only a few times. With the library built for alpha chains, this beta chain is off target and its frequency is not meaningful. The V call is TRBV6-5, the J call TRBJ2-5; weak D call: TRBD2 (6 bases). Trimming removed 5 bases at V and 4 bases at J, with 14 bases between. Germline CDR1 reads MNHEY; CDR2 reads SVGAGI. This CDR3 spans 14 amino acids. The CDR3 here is CASSPSGSRETQYF. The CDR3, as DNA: TGTGCCAGCAGTCCAAGCGGGTCCCGAGAGACCCAGTACTTC.

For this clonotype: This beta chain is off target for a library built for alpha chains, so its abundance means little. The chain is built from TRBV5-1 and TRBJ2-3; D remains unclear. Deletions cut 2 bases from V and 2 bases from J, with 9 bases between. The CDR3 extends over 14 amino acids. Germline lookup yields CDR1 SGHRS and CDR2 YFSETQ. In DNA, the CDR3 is TGCGCCAGCAGCTTCTCCCAGACCACAGATACGCAGTATTTT. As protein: CASSFSQTTDTQYF.

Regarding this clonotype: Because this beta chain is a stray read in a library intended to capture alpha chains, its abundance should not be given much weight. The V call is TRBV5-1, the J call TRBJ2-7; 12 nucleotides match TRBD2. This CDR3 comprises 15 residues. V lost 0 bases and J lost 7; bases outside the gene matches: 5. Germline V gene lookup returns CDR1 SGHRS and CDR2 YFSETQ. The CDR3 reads CASSLELAGGGEQYF. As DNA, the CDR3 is TGCGCCAGCAGCTTGGAACTAGCGGGAGGAGGTGAGCAGTACTTC.

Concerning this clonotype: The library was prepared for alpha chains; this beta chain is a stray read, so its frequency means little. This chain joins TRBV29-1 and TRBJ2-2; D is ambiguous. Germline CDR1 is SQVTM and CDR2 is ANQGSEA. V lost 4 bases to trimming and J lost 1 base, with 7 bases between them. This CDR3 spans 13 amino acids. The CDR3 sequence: CSVGLLNTGELFF. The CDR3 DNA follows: TGCAGCGTTGGACTCCTGAACACCGGGGAGCTGTTTTTT.

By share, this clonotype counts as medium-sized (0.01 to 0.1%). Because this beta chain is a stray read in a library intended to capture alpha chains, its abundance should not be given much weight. The CDR3 protein is CASSQPLRREGVHNEQFF. DNA of the CDR3: TGCGCCAGCAGCCAACCACTCCGGCGGGAGGGCGTCCACAATGAGCAGTTCTTC. The rearrangement uses TRBV4-1 and TRBJ2-1; 9 bases fit TRBD2. Germline CDR1 reads MGHRA; CDR2 reads YSYEKL. The junction had 13 bases not matched to a gene; V was cut back by 2 bases and J by 5 bases. The CDR3 length is 18 residues.

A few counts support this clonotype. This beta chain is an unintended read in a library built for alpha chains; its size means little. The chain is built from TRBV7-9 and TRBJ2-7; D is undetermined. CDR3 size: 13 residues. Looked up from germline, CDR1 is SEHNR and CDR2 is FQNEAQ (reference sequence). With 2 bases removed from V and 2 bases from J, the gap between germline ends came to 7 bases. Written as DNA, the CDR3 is TGTGCCAGCAGCTTACTGGGTACCTACGAGCAGTACTTC. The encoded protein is CASSLLGTYEQYF.

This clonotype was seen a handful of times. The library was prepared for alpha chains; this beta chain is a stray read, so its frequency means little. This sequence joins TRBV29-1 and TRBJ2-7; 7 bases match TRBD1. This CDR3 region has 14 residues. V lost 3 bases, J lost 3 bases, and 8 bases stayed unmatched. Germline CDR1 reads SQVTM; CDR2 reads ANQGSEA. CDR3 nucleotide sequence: TGCAGCGTTGATGAGACAGGGTTTCGCTACGAGCAGTACTTC. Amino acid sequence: CSVDETGFRYEQYF.

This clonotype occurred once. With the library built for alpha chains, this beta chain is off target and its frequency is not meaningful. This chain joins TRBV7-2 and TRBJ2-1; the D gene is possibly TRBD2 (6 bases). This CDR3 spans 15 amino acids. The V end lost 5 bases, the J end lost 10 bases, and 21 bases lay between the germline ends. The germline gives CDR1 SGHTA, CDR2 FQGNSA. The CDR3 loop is CASSPRLGDHPEQFF. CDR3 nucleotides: TGTGCCAGCAGCCCCCGACTAGGGGACCATCCGGAGCAGTTCTTC.

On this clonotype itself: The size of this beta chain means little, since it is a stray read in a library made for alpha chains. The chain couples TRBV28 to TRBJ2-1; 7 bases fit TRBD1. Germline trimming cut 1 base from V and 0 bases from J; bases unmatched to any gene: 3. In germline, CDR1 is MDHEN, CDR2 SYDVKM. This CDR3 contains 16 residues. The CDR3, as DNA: TGTGCCAGCAGTTTATACAACAGGGGCTCCTACAATGAGCAGTTCTTC. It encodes CASSLYNRGSYNEQFF. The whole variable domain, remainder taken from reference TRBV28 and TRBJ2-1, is DVKVTQSSRYLVKRTGEKVFLECVQDMDHENMFWYRQDPGLGLRLIYFSYDVKMKEKGDIPEGYSVSREKKERFSLILESASTNQTSMYLCASSLYNRGSYNEQFFGPGTRLTVL.

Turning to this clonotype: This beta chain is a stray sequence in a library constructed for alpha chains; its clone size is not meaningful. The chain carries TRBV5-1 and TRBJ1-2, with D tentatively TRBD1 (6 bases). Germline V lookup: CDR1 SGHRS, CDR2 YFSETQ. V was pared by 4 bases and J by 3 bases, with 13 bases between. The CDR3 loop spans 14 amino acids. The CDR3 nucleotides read TGCGCCAGCAGCCCCCAGGCAGGGGACTATGGCTACACCTTC. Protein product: CASSPQAGDYGYTF.

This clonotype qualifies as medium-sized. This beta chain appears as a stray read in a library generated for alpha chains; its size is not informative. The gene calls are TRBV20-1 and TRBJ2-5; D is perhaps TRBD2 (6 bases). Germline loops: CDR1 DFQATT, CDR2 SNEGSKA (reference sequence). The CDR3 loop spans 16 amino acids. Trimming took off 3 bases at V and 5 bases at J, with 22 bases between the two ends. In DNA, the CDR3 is TGCAGTGCTAGGGGTGGGGAGAGACTAGTATCTGAGACCCAGTACTTC. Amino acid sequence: CSARGGERLVSETQYF.

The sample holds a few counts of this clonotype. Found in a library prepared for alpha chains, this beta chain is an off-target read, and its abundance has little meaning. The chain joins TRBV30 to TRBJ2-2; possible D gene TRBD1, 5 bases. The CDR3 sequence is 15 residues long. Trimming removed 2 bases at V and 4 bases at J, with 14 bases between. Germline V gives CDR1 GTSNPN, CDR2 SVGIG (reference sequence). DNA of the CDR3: TGTGCCTGGAGTATGGGCAGGGTAGTCACCGGGGAGCTGTTTTTT. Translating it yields CAWSMGRVVTGELFF.

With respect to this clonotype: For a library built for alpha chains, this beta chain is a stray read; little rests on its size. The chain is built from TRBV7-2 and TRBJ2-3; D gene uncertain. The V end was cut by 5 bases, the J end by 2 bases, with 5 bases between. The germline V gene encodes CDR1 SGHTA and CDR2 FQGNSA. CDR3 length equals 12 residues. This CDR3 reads CASSPFTDTQYF. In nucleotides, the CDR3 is TGTGCCAGCAGCCCTTTCACAGATACGCAGTATTTT.

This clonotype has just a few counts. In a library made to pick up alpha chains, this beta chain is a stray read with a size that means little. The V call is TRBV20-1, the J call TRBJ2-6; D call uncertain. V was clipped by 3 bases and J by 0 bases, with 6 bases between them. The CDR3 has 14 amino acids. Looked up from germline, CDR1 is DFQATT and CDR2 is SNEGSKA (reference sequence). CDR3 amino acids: CSASVYSGANVLTF. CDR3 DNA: TGCAGTGCTAGCGTGTACTCTGGGGCCAACGTCCTGACTTTC.

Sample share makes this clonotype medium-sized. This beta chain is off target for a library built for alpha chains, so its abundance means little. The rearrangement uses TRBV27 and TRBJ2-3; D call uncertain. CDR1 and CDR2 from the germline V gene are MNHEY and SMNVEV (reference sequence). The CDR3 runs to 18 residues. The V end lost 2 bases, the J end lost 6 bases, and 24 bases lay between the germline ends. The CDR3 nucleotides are TGTGCCAGCAGTTTAATCCCCGGGCGTGGGCAGCTTTTGGATACGCAGTATTTT. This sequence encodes CASSLIPGRGQLLDTQYF.

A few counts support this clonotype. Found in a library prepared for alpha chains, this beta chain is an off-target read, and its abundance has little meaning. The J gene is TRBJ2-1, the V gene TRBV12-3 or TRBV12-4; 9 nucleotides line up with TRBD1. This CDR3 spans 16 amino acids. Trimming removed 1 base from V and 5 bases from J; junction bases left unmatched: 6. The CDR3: CASSLVGTGSHNEQFF. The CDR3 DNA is TGTGCCAGCAGTTTAGTTGGGACAGGGTCCCACAATGAGCAGTTCTTC.

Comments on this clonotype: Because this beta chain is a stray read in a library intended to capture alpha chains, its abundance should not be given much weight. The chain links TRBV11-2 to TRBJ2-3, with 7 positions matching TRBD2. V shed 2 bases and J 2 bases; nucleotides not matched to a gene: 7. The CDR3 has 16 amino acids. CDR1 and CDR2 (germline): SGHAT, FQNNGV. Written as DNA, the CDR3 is TGTGCCAGCAGCTTATACGGGAGGAGATTCACAGATACGCAGTATTTT. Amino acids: CASSLYGRRFTDTQYF.

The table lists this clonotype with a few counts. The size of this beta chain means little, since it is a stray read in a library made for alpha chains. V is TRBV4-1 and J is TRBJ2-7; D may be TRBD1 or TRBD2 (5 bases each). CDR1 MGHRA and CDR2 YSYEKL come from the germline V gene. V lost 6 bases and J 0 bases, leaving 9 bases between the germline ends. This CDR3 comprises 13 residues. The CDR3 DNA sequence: TGCGCCAGCAGTCCGGGACCCTCCTACGAGCAGTACTTC. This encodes CASSPGPSYEQYF.

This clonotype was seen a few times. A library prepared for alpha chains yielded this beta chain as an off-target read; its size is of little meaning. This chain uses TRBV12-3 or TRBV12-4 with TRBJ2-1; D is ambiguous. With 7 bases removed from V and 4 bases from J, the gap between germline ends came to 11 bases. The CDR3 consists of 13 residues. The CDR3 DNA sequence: TGTGCCAGCAATCCTAGGATATACAATGAGCAGTTCTTC. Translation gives CASNPRIYNEQFF.

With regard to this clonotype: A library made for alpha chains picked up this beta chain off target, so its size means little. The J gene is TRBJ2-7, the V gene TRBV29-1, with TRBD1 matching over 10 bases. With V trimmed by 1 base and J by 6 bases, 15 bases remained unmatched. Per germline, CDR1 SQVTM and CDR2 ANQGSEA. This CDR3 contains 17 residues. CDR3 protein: CSVEAGESGQGVGEQYF. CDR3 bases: TGCAGCGTTGAAGCCGGAGAGTCCGGACAGGGGGTGGGCGAGCAGTACTTC.

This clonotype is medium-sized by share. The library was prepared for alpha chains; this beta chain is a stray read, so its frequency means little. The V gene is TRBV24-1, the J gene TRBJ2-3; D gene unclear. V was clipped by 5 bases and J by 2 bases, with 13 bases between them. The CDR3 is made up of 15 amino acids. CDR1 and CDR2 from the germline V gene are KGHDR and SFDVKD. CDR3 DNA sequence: TGTGCCACCAGTGGCCCCGGGCGAACCACAGATACGCAGTATTTT. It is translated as CATSGPGRTTDTQYF.

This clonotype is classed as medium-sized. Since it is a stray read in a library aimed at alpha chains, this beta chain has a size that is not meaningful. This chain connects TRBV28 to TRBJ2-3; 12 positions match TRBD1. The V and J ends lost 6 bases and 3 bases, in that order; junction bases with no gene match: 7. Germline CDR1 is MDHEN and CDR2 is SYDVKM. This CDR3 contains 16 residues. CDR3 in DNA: TGTGCCAGCAGCCCCCCGGGACAGGGGGCTACAGATACGCAGTATTTT. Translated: CASSPPGQGATDTQYF.

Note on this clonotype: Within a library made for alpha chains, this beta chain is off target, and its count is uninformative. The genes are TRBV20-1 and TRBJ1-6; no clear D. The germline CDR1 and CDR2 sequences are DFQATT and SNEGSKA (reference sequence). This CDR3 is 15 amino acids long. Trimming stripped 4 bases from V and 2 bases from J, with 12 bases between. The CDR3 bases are TGCAGTGCTAAGGCGGGGAATACCTATAATTCACCCCTCCACTTT. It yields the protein CSAKAGNTYNSPLHF.

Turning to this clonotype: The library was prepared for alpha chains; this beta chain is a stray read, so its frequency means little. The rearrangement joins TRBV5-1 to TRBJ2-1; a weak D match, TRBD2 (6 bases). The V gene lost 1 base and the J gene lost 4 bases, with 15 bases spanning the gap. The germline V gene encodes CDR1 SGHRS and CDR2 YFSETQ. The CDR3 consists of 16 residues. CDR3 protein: CASSLLSGVGYNEQFF. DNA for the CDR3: TGCGCCAGCAGCTTGTTGTCGGGAGTGGGGTACAATGAGCAGTTCTTC.

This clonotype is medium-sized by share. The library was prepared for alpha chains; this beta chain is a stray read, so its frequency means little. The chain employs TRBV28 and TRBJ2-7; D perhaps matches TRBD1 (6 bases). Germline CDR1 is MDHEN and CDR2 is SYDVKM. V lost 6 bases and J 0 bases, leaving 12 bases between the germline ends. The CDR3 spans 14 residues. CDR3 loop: CASSLGHNSYEQYF. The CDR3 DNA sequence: TGTGCCAGCAGCCTGGGACACAACTCCTACGAGCAGTACTTC.